One sample yielded the 3 T cell receptor beta chains listed below, sequenced in a study of vaccination and CD4 T cells after COVID-19. From the PCR reads, TCRdb called clonotypes with MiXCR, one entry per CDR3 protein. In the table there are about 15,000 distinct CDR3 sequences, 69% of which are singletons. Specimen: CD4+ T cells from blood, collected after SARS-CoV-2 vaccination. The receptors stem from a human donor who had recovered from COVID-19.

The rearrangement joins TRBV7-9 to TRBJ2-3; D may correspond to TRBD1 or TRBD2 (6 bases each). CDR1 is SEHNR and CDR2 is FQNEAQ in the germline V gene (reference sequence). V lost 5 bases and J 3 bases, leaving 18 bases between the germline ends. This CDR3 has 16 residues. Here the CDR3 reads CASSPSGGGLTDTQYF. The CDR3 DNA reads as TGTGCCAGCAGCCCTAGTGGAGGGGGGCTTACAGATACGCAGTATTTT.

The chain has TRBV20-1 and TRBJ2-5; 11 positions agree with TRBD2. V shed 3 bases and J 7 bases; nucleotides not matched to a gene: 13. Germline V gene data show CDR1 as DFQATT and CDR2 as SNEGSKA (reference sequence). This CDR3 is built from 16 residues. CDR3 sequence (DNA): TGCAGTGCTAGGTCGGGTAGCGGGAGGGCCGGAGGGACCCAGTACTTC. This encodes CSARSGSGRAGGTQYF.

The V gene is TRBV5-4, the J gene TRBJ2-3; 9 bases fit TRBD2. This CDR3 has 17 residues. The junction had 12 bases not matched to a gene; V was cut back by 2 bases and J by 5 bases. Germline V gives CDR1 SGHNT, CDR2 YYREEE (reference sequence). CDR3 sequence: CASSFPGKREVGDTQYF. The CDR3, as DNA: TGTGCCAGCAGCTTCCCTGGGAAGCGGGAGGTAGGAGATACGCAGTATTTT.